The clone carrying this TCR beta chain was seen only a few times. From the 5' RACE reads, TCRdb called clonotypes with MiXCR, one entry per CDR3 protein. The sample has around 53,000 distinct CDR3 sequences, about 15% seen once. The data are from a study of T cells of healthy individuals. The V end was cut by 0 bases, the J end by 6 bases, with 17 bases between. The CDR3 is made up of 17 amino acids. In germline, CDR1 is MNHEY, CDR2 SVGEGT. This clonotype was obtained from a human donor in good health. The rearrangement uses TRBV6-2 or TRBV6-3 and TRBJ2-2, with D maybe TRBD2 (7 bases). This chain's CDR3 is CASSYSPGGRGAGELFF. The CDR3 DNA reads TGTGCCAGCAGTTACTCCCCGGGGGGCCGAGGGGCCGGGGAGCTGTTTTTT.